This TCR beta chain is drawn from a study of yellow fever vaccine responses in identical twins. TCRdb itself ran the RT-PCR reads through MiXCR, one entry per CDR3 protein. The sample consists of some 15,000 distinct CDR3 sequences, 80% to 85% of them appearing once. General study points: Reportedly, twins showed a vaccine T cell response that looked partly convergent and partly personalized.

Concerning this clonotype itself: Antigen specificity is unknown.

Deletions cut 5 bases from V and 7 bases from J, with 9 bases between. There are 12 residues in the CDR3. Sequenced here: T cells from blood (PBMCs), unsorted or a sorted subset (not recorded which), sampled before or after yellow fever vaccination (not recorded which). The chain carries TRBV12-3 or TRBV12-4 and TRBJ2-1; D gene unclear. This TCR was sampled from a woman younger than 35 who received the yellow fever vaccine. This CDR3 reads CASSPATNEQFF. CDR3 in DNA: TGTGCCAGCAGTCCCGCTACTAATGAGCAGTTCTTC.